Below, 26 T cell receptor beta chains from the same sample are listed, as sequenced in a study of blood T cell repertoires in COVID-19. The method was immunoSEQ multiplex PCR; TCRdb's version includes in-frame clones alone and lacks a portion of them. The data show more than 300,000 clones, around 86% seen once. Sequencing input: PBMCs or T cells enriched from blood (not recorded which). The receptor source for this set is a young man who had recovered from COVID-19.

The chain uses TRBV6-5 and TRBJ2-7; TRBD1 matches at 8 bases. Germline loops: CDR1 MNHEY, CDR2 SVGAGI. The CDR3 is made up of 16 amino acids. Trimming took 4 bases from V and 0 from J; bases not matched to a gene: 8. The CDR3 DNA follows: TGTGCCAGCAGTTTGGACAGGGTCAGCTCCTCCTACGAGCAGTACTTC. Residues: CASSLDRVSSSYEQYF.

The chain recombines TRBV7-6 with TRBJ2-7, with D maybe TRBD1 (6 bases). The CDR3 totals 14 residues. Germline V gene data show CDR1 as SGHVS and CDR2 as FNYEAQ. The germline V and J ends were trimmed by 2 bases and 5 bases, with 13 bases remaining between them. The CDR3 protein is CASSLNQGNDEQYF. DNA for the CDR3: TGTGCCAGCAGCTTAAACCAGGGGAACGACGAGCAGTACTTC.

The chain uses TRBV10-3 and TRBJ1-2; the D is unclear. The V end lost 3 bases, the J end lost 4 bases, and 12 bases lay between the germline ends. This CDR3 region has 14 residues. In germline, CDR1 is ENHRY, CDR2 SYGVKD. The CDR3 here is CAISEAGSLYGYTF. DNA of the CDR3: TGTGCCATCAGTGAAGCGGGCAGCCTCTATGGCTACACCTTC.

This chain uses TRBV27 with TRBJ2-7; D not certain. Germline V gives CDR1 MNHEY, CDR2 SMNVEV (reference sequence). CDR3 length: 14 amino acids. V shed 2 bases and J shed 2 bases, with 10 bases lying between them. CDR3 sequence: CASSLSAVTYEQYF. CDR3 in DNA: TGTGCCAGCAGTTTAAGCGCAGTGACCTACGAGCAGTACTTC.

V usage is TRBV3-1 (or the pseudogene TRBV3-2) and J usage is TRBJ1-2; 9 bases are shared with TRBD1. Germline CDR1 is LGHDT and CDR2 is YNNKEL (reference sequence). Losses at the gene ends were 2 bases for V and 7 bases for J; bases not matched to a gene: 8. The CDR3 is 15 residues long. The CDR3 DNA is TGTGCCAGCAGCCAAAGGGGACAGGGTTCGCCTGGCTACACCTTC. Amino acid sequence: CASSQRGQGSPGYTF.

The chain links TRBV6-5 to TRBJ1-1; 7 bases agree with TRBD1. After removal of 7 bases from V and 1 base from J, the junction contained 6 bases not matched to a gene. The CDR3 runs 14 residues. Germline V gives CDR1 MNHEY, CDR2 SVGAGI. CDR3 in DNA: TGTGCCAGCACACAGGGGTGGGAGAACACTGAAGCTTTCTTT. Its protein is CASTQGWENTEAFF.

The chain is built from TRBV5-1 and TRBJ2-1; no clear D. Deletions cut 4 bases from V and 6 bases from J, with 8 bases between. The CDR3 covers 12 residues. The germline V gene encodes CDR1 SGHRS and CDR2 YFSETQ. For the CDR3, the DNA is TGCGCCAGCAGCGCGGCTTCCAATGAGCAGTTCTTC. Translated, it gives CASSAASNEQFF.

The rearrangement uses TRBV4-1 and TRBJ1-2; TRBD1 matches 7 bases. There are 15 residues in the CDR3. Looked up from germline, CDR1 is MGHRA and CDR2 is YSYEKL. After removal of 3 bases from V and 0 bases from J, the junction contained 4 bases not matched to a gene. The CDR3 DNA sequence: TGCGCCAGCAGCCAGCAGGGGGTAACTAACTATGGCTACACCTTC. Encoded protein: CASSQQGVTNYGYTF.

The gene calls are TRBV19 and TRBJ1-6; D gene ambiguous. CDR1 is LNHDA and CDR2 is SQIVND in the germline V gene (reference sequence). This CDR3 spans 16 amino acids. V was pared by 9 bases and J by 0 bases, with 15 bases between. CDR3 nucleotide sequence: TGTGCCAGCCGAGAAATTCCGTTCTCCTATAATTCACCCCTCCACTTT. This sequence encodes CASREIPFSYNSPLHF.

This chain connects TRBV15 to TRBJ1-3; TRBD1 agrees at 7 bases. CDR3 length: 18 amino acids. Looked up from germline, CDR1 is LNHNV and CDR2 is YYDKDF (reference sequence). V lost 1 base to trimming and J lost 0 bases; unmatched junction nucleotides: 9. CDR3 in DNA: TGTGCCACCAGCAGAGGCCCGACAGGGATCGGCTCTGGAAACACCATATATTTT. Protein: CATSRGPTGIGSGNTIYF.

V usage is TRBV10-3 and J usage is TRBJ1-3, with TRBD1 as a possible D gene (5 bases). The V end was cut by 10 bases, the J end by 2 bases, with 18 bases between. This CDR3 region has 15 residues. The germline gives CDR1 ENHRY, CDR2 SYGVKD. The CDR3 reads CASAPTGSAGNTIYF. The CDR3 DNA reads as TGTGCCAGCGCCCCAACAGGCTCAGCTGGAAACACCATATATTTT.

The chain joins TRBV2 to TRBJ1-1, with D maybe TRBD1 (5 bases). CDR1 and CDR2 (germline): SNHLY, FYNNEI. Trimming took off 0 bases at V and 1 base at J, with 12 bases between the two ends. The CDR3 is made up of 16 amino acids. The CDR3 here is CASSEASGGANTEAFF. In nucleotides, the CDR3 is TGTGCCAGCAGTGAAGCATCCGGCGGGGCGAACACTGAAGCTTTCTTT. Together with reference TRBV2 and TRBJ1-1, the CDR3 gives the full variable domain: EPEVTQTPSHQVTQMGQEVILRCVPISNHLYFYWYRQILGQKVEFLVSFYNNEISEKSEIFDDQFSVERPDGSNFTLKIRSTKLEDSAMYFCASSEASGGANTEAFFGQGTRLTVV.

This rearrangement joins TRBV3-1 (or the pseudogene TRBV3-2) to TRBJ1-6; D not certain. The CDR3 totals 14 residues. CDR1 LGHDT and CDR2 YNNKEL come from the germline V gene (reference sequence). The V gene lost 4 bases and the J gene lost 4 bases, with 8 bases spanning the gap. CDR3 bases: TGTGCCAGCAGCCCTGGGCAGTATAATTCACCCCTCCACTTT. It codes for CASSPGQYNSPLHF.

The genes are TRBV9 and TRBJ2-1; TRBD2 agrees at 10 bases. Germline V lookup: CDR1 SGDLS, CDR2 YYNGEE. This CDR3 has 15 amino acids. J lost 10 bases, V lost 0 bases, and 7 bases had no gene match. The DNA for the CDR3 is TGTGCCAGCAGCGTAGGGGGACTAGCGCCGGAGGAGCAGTTCTTC. It yields the protein CASSVGGLAPEEQFF. The variable domain in full, with the rest retrieved from reference TRBV9 and TRBJ2-1, is DSGVTQTPKHLITATGQRVTLRCSPRSGDLSVYWYQQSLDQGLQFLIQYYNGEERAKGNILERFSAQQFPDLHSELNLSSLELGDSALYFCASSVGGLAPEEQFFGPGTRLTVL.

The J gene is TRBJ2-7, the V gene TRBV29-1; 8 bases match TRBD1. J gave up 6 bases and V 6 bases, and 13 bases lay outside the gene matches. This CDR3 spans 14 amino acids. Per germline, CDR1 SQVTM and CDR2 ANQGSEA. The CDR3 loop is CSVDPAGTGGEQYF. The CDR3 DNA reads as TGCAGCGTCGACCCTGCCGGGACAGGCGGCGAGCAGTACTTC.

V is TRBV6-1 and J is TRBJ2-1; D call uncertain. Trimming removed 0 bases at V and 10 bases at J, with 4 bases between. The CDR3 extends over 11 amino acids. Germline V gene sequence: CDR1 MNHNS, CDR2 SASEGT. Written as DNA, the CDR3 is TGTGCCAGCAGTGAAGCGCGCGAGCAGTTCTTC. It codes for CASSEAREQFF.

The gene calls are TRBV9 and TRBJ2-2, with D possibly TRBD2 on 5 matching bases. CDR1 and CDR2 from the germline V gene are SGDLS and YYNGEE. Trimming cost V 1 base and J 1 base, with 11 bases left between them. This CDR3 spans 16 amino acids. The CDR3 loop is CASSVRSGQNTGELFF. The CDR3 DNA reads TGTGCCAGCAGCGTACGAAGCGGCCAGAACACCGGGGAGCTGTTTTTT. The variable domain in full, with the rest retrieved from reference TRBV9 and TRBJ2-2, is DSGVTQTPKHLITATGQRVTLRCSPRSGDLSVYWYQQSLDQGLQFLIQYYNGEERAKGNILERFSAQQFPDLHSELNLSSLELGDSALYFCASSVRSGQNTGELFFGEGSRLTVL.

The rearrangement uses TRBV6-2 or TRBV6-3 and TRBJ2-3, with TRBD1 matching 11 bases. The CDR3 sequence is 16 residues long. V was pared by 6 bases and J by 7 bases, with 12 bases of the junction left unmatched. Per germline, CDR1 MNHEY and CDR2 SVGEGT. CDR3 coding DNA: TGTGCCAGCAGCTTAGGACCGGGACAGGGGGAGAATACGCAGTATTTT. Protein sequence: CASSLGPGQGENTQYF.

The rearrangement links TRBV9 to TRBJ2-1; TRBD1 agrees at 7 bases. This CDR3 has 14 amino acids. Per germline, CDR1 SGDLS and CDR2 YYNGEE. With 0 bases clipped from V and 8 bases from J, the junction kept 5 bases outside the gene matches. DNA of the CDR3: TGTGCCAGCAGCGTAGGAAACAGGGGCTATGAGCAGTTCTTC. Translated: CASSVGNRGYEQFF.

CDR3 amino acids: CAWSQGVVNEKLFF. DNA of the CDR3: TGTGCCTGGAGTCAGGGGGTAGTTAATGAAAAACTGTTTTTT. The chain links TRBV30 to TRBJ1-4; 7 bases align to TRBD1. With V trimmed by 2 bases and J by 4 bases, 4 bases remained unmatched. The CDR3 loop spans 14 amino acids. The germline V gene encodes CDR1 GTSNPN and CDR2 SVGIG (reference sequence). The entire variable domain, with the rest obtained from reference TRBV30 and TRBJ1-4, is as follows: SQTIHQWPATLVQPVGSPLSLECTVEGTSNPNLYWYRQAAGRGLQLLFYSVGIGQISSEVPQNLSASRPQDRQFILSSKKLLLSDSGFYLCAWSQGVVNEKLFFGSGTQLSVL.

The chain joins TRBV5-5 to TRBJ1-3, with 8 bases aligning to TRBD1. This CDR3 spans 15 amino acids. J gave up 0 bases and V 2 bases, and 1 base lay outside the gene matches. Germline-derived CDR1 and CDR2 are SGHKS and YYEKEE (reference sequence). The CDR3 nucleotides read TGTGCCAGCAGCTTAGGGACAGGCTCTGGAAACACCATATATTTT. As protein: CASSLGTGSGNTIYF.

This chain joins TRBV7-2 and TRBJ1-2; D uncertain. CDR1 and CDR2 (germline): SGHTA, FQGNSA. This CDR3 has 14 residues. The V gene lost 3 bases and the J gene lost 2 bases, with 10 bases spanning the gap. CDR3 residues: CASSFLAENYGYTF. In nucleotides, the CDR3 is TGTGCCAGCAGCTTTTTGGCGGAAAACTATGGCTACACCTTC.

This chain connects TRBV18 to TRBJ1-2, with 9 bases identical to TRBD1. CDR1 KGHSH and CDR2 LQKENI come from the germline V gene. Trimming at V came to 4 bases and at J to 2 bases, leaving 2 bases not matched to a gene. The CDR3 is 14 residues long. CDR3 sequence (DNA): TGTGCCAGCTCACAAGGGACAGGGAACTATGGCTACACCTTC. Its protein product is CASSQGTGNYGYTF.

This clone was observed a handful of times. The gene calls are TRBV5-5 and TRBJ2-1, with 7 bases identical to TRBD1. CDR3 length: 14 residues. Germline V gene data show CDR1 as SGHKS and CDR2 as YYEKEE (reference sequence). The V and J ends lost 7 bases and 7 bases, in that order; junction bases with no gene match: 11. The CDR3 DNA sequence: TGTGCCAGCTCCTCCGGGACAGATGGGAATGAGCAGTTCTTC. Protein sequence: CASSSGTDGNEQFF.

This clone was seen more than once but under ten times. CDR3 nucleotides: TGTGCCAGCAGTTTAGGGGGCCAGGGATGGTATGGCTACACCTTC. This translates into CASSLGGQGWYGYTF. The chain uses TRBV28 and TRBJ1-2; tentatively, D is TRBD1 (6 bases). This CDR3 comprises 15 residues. The germline V gene has CDR1 MDHEN and CDR2 SYDVKM. V was clipped by 2 bases and J by 5 bases, with 15 bases between them.

Notes on this clone: This CDR3 is also generated by other DNA sequences in the sample. The chain combines TRBV11-3 with TRBJ2-3; 12 bases fit TRBD2. Germline assignment: CDR1 SGHNT and CDR2 YENEEA. The CDR3 covers 14 residues. V lost 5 bases and J lost 4; bases outside the gene matches: 1. The CDR3 DNA reads TGTGCCAGCAGCAGACTAGCGGGAGCAGATACGCAGTATTTT. It specifies CASSRLAGADTQYF.